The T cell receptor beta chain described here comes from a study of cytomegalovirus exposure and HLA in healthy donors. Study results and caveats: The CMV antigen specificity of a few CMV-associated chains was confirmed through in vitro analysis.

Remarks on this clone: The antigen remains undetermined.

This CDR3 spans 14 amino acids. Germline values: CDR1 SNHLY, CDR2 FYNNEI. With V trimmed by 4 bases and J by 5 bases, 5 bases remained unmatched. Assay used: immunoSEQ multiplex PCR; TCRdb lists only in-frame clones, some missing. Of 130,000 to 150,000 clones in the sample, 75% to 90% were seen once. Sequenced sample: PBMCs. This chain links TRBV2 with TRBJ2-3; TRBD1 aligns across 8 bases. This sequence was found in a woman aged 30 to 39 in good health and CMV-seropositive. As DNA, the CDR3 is TGTGCCAGCAGTGCGGACAGGGTGGGAGATACGCAGTATTTT. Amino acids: CASSADRVGDTQYF.